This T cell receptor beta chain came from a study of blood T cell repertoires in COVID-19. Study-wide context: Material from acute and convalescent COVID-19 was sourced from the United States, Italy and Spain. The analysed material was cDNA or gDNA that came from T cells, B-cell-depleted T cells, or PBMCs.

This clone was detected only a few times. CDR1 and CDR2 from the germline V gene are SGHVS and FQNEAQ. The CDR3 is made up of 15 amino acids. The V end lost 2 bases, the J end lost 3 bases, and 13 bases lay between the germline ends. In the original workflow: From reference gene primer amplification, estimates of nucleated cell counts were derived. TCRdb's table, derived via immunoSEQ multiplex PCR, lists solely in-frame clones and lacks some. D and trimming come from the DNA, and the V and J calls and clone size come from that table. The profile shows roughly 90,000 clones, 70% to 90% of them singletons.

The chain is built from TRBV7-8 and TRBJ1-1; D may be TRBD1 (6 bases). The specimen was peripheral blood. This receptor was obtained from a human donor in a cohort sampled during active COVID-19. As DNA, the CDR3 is TGTGCCAGCAGCTTACGAGGGGGGGCCTACACTGAAGCTTTCTTT. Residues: CASSLRGGAYTEAFF.